This TCR beta chain was captured in a study of blood T cell repertoires in COVID-19. Study-level information: Donors in the United States, Italy and Spain gave samples during acute or convalescent COVID-19. PBMCs, B-cell-depleted T cells, or T cells were the source of the cDNA or gDNA that made up the material.

This CDR3 has 13 residues. Germline CDR1 and CDR2: MNHEY and SVGAGI. Trimming took off 6 bases at V and 4 bases at J, with 13 bases between the two ends. Original processing methods: Nucleated cell number was recorded as an estimate derived from reference gene primer amplification. The method was immunoSEQ multiplex PCR; TCRdb's version includes in-frame clones alone and lacks a portion of them. From that table come the V and J calls and clone size; the DNA was used to work out D and trimming. The sample has about 120,000 clones; around 88% are singletons. This clone was counted between two and nine times.

The chain carries TRBV6-5 and TRBJ2-7; perhaps TRBD1 as D (6 bases). The TCR was taken from a human donor with acute or convalescent COVID-19. The donor label of this sample is uncertain. The specimen was peripheral blood. As DNA, the CDR3 is TGTGCCAGCAGGAGGGGGACCTTTTACGAGCAGTACTTC. Translated, it gives CASRRGTFYEQYF.